The clone carrying this TCR beta chain was observed at least ten times. There are 11 residues in the CDR3. V lost 5 bases and J lost 14; bases outside the gene matches: 6. The germline CDR1 and CDR2 sequences are MNHEY and SVGEGT. Time point denoted: pre-sensitization, week 0. Treatment reported: therapeutic diphenylcyclopropenone sensitization with weekly scalp DPC. The study used a library that attached unique molecular identifiers to individual cDNA molecules. TCRdb analysed the RACE reads with MiXCR anew, one entry per CDR3 protein. This table holds 50,000 to 65,000 distinct CDR3 sequences, roughly 9.9% found once. The sample originates from a study of human T cells and chemical hapten exposure. Looking at the study overall: The sensitizer, 2% DPC, was used on roughly 2 cm by roughly 2 cm of upper inner arm skin. The scalp of each patient received a weekly diphenylcyclopropenone dose for the full roughly 24-week study. Mainly, slight library volume differences in the pool made TCR yields vary.

The chain links TRBV6-2 or TRBV6-3 to TRBJ2-5; 9 bases match TRBD2. The source was whole blood, collected in connection with sensitization to the hapten diphenylcyclopropenone (DPC). The sequence derives from a middle-aged woman with alopecia areata. Some clones in this sample may be carry-over from other donors' samples. The CDR3 loop is CASSQGLADYF. The DNA of the CDR3 is TGTGCCAGCAGTCAGGGACTAGCTGACTACTTC.